Presented here are 2 T cell receptor beta chains from one specimen sequenced in a study of blood T cells in healthy people across ages. Alongside a J-beta primer mix, a sample-barcoded 5' primer served in a second PCR lasting about 7 to 11 cycles. TCRdb fed the 5' RACE reads into MiXCR, producing one record per CDR3 protein. The repertoire has just under 550,000 distinct CDR3 sequences, around 24% of them found once; the top ten carry just over 8.5%. These same data were also listed under a study on T cells of mothers and their children.

Sequenced input: blood. These TCRs come from a boy aged 5-17 years in good health.

V is TRBV6-2 or TRBV6-3 and J is TRBJ1-2; tentatively, D is TRBD1 (5 bases). CDR3 length: 16 amino acids. The germline gives CDR1 MNHEY, CDR2 SVGEGT. V lost 0 bases, J lost 4 bases, and 15 bases lay in between. The CDR3 DNA reads TGTGCCAGCAGTTACTCGGCGGGGCCAGGACCCTATGGCTACACCTTC. It is translated as CASSYSAGPGPYGYTF.

The chain joins TRBV4-3 to TRBJ2-2; 11 bases fit TRBD2. Germline V gives CDR1 LGHNA, CDR2 YSLEER. The CDR3 has 16 amino acids. With V trimmed by 0 bases and J by 7 bases, 4 bases remained unmatched. The CDR3 protein is CASSQDPTSGSGELFF. CDR3 DNA sequence: TGCGCCAGCAGCCAAGATCCTACTAGCGGGAGCGGGGAGCTGTTTTTT.